A single sample gave rise to the 18 T cell receptor beta chains below, sequenced in a study of cytomegalovirus exposure and HLA in healthy donors. The PCR had 60 Vbeta and 13 Jbeta primers. Sequencing used immunoSEQ multiplex PCR; TCRdb keeps in-frame clones, though not all of them. The ten top clones account for roughly 0.8%, within a sample of 60,000 to 80,000 clones. The specimen was PBMCs. The receptors shown here come from a boy younger than 18 in good health and CMV-seronegative.

The chain combines TRBV18 with TRBJ2-7, with D perhaps TRBD1 (6 bases). Between the trimmed V and J ends, which lost 2 bases and 2 bases, there was a span of 10 bases. The CDR3 runs 14 residues. The germline V gene encodes CDR1 KGHSH and CDR2 LQKENI. The CDR3 loop is CASSPNRDTYEQYF. CDR3 bases: TGTGCCAGCTCACCAAACAGGGACACCTACGAGCAGTACTTC.

The V and J genes are TRBV9 and TRBJ2-7; D might be TRBD1 (5 bases). The CDR3 runs 14 residues. Trimming shortened V by 7 bases and J by 5 bases, and 19 bases separated the two germline ends. Germline assignment: CDR1 SGDLS and CDR2 YYNGEE. CDR3 nucleotides: TGTGCCAGCTCTTTGGGGCCAGACGTCGACGAGCAGTACTTC. It specifies CASSLGPDVDEQYF.

The chain links TRBV25-1 to TRBJ1-2; D gene ambiguous. The germline V gene encodes CDR1 MGHDK and CDR2 SYGVNS. This CDR3 comprises 13 residues. The V gene lost 4 bases and the J gene lost 8 bases, with 14 bases spanning the gap. CDR3 residues: CASSARESHGYTF. Here the CDR3 DNA reads TGTGCCAGCAGTGCCCGGGAATCGCACGGCTACACCTTC.

The V gene is TRBV27, the J gene TRBJ2-7, with 7 bases that match TRBD2. The J segment lost 4 bases and the V segment lost 3 bases, leaving 3 bases of the junction unmatched. Germline CDR1 is MNHEY and CDR2 is SMNVEV (reference sequence). CDR3 length: 13 amino acids. The CDR3 sequence is CASSFGEGYEQYF. The CDR3 DNA is TGTGCCAGCAGTTTCGGGGAGGGTTACGAGCAGTACTTC.

This rearrangement joins TRBV6-6 to TRBJ2-5; no definite D call. V was cut by 1 base and J by 1 base, with 4 bases left in between. Germline assignment: CDR1 MNHNY and CDR2 SVGAGI (reference sequence). The CDR3 is made up of 13 amino acids. The DNA of the CDR3 is TGTGCCAGCAGTTACTACAGCCAAGAGACCCAGTACTTC. Encoded protein: CASSYYSQETQYF.

V gene TRBV27 combines with J gene TRBJ1-1; 9 bases line up with TRBD1. The CDR3 runs 14 residues. V shed 6 bases and J 5 bases; nucleotides not matched to a gene: 7. Germline CDR1 reads MNHEY; CDR2 reads SMNVEV (reference sequence). DNA for the CDR3: TGTGCCAGCAGGGGCGGGACAGGGTGGACTGAAGCTTTCTTT. Amino acid sequence: CASRGGTGWTEAFF.

The chain employs TRBV27 and TRBJ2-1, with 12 bases lining up with TRBD2. The germline V gene encodes CDR1 MNHEY and CDR2 SMNVEV (reference sequence). V lost 6 bases to trimming and J lost 4 bases; unmatched junction nucleotides: 13. This CDR3 has 18 amino acids. CDR3 sequence (DNA): TGTGCCAGCAGAGGCCGCGGACTAGCGGGATATACATACAATGAGCAGTTCTTC. This codes for CASRGRGLAGYTYNEQFF.

J is TRBJ2-7 and V is TRBV7-9, with 7 bases aligning to TRBD1. The CDR3 runs 17 residues. V trimming: 1 base; J trimming: 0 bases; junction bases outside the gene matches: 9. Germline V lookup: CDR1 SEHNR, CDR2 FQNEAQ (reference sequence). The CDR3 sequence is CASSLVAVGDSSYEQYF. DNA of the CDR3: TGTGCCAGCAGCTTAGTAGCAGTCGGGGACAGCTCCTACGAGCAGTACTTC.

This rearrangement joins TRBV2 to TRBJ2-7; TRBD1 matches at 7 bases. The CDR3 has 14 amino acids. In germline, CDR1 is SNHLY, CDR2 FYNNEI. With 7 bases clipped from V and 0 bases from J, the junction kept 6 bases outside the gene matches. The CDR3 loop is CASNPQGTSYEQYF. The CDR3 nucleotides are TGTGCCAGCAATCCACAGGGGACCTCCTACGAGCAGTACTTC.

The chain employs TRBV18 and TRBJ2-2; no clear D gene. This CDR3 has 14 amino acids. Trimming removed 0 bases at V and 7 bases at J, with 9 bases between. CDR1 and CDR2 (germline): KGHSH, LQKENI. The CDR3 protein is CASSPPPSGGELFF. CDR3 DNA: TGTGCCAGCTCACCACCGCCCTCGGGCGGGGAGCTGTTTTTT.

The chain has TRBV5-8 and TRBJ2-3; D remains unclear. Trimming took off 4 bases at V and 1 base at J, with 10 bases between the two ends. Germline V lookup: CDR1 SGHTS, CDR2 YDEGEE. The CDR3 has 14 amino acids. In nucleotides, the CDR3 is TGTGCCAGCAGCCCCCGTCGGGGCACAGATACGCAGTATTTT. This encodes CASSPRRGTDTQYF.

This chain uses TRBV5-1 with TRBJ1-1, with 8 bases identical to TRBD1. V was pared by 0 bases and J by 0 bases, with 4 bases of the junction left unmatched. Germline-derived CDR1 and CDR2 are SGHRS and YFSETQ. This CDR3 comprises 16 residues. The CDR3 reads CASSLEATGVNTEAFF. The CDR3 nucleotides read TGCGCCAGCAGCTTGGAGGCGACAGGGGTGAACACTGAAGCTTTCTTT.

The chain recombines TRBV13 with TRBJ1-2, with 8 bases identical to TRBD1. Germline V gene sequence: CDR1 PRHDT, CDR2 FYEKMQ (reference sequence). Trimming took 4 bases from V and 6 from J; bases not matched to a gene: 4. This CDR3 is built from 13 residues. CDR3 in amino acids: CASSYRGLDGYTF. CDR3 nucleotide sequence: TGTGCCAGCAGCTACAGGGGGTTGGATGGCTACACCTTC.

V and J are TRBV6-1 and TRBJ2-5, with a tentative D call TRBD2 (6 bases). Germline V gene lookup returns CDR1 MNHNS and CDR2 SASEGT. The CDR3 is 13 residues long. V lost 1 base and J lost 3, with 6 bases in between. The CDR3 protein is CASSEGREETQYF. The CDR3 region has the DNA TGTGCCAGCAGTGAAGGGAGGGAAGAGACCCAGTACTTC.

The chain is built from TRBV9 and TRBJ2-1; maybe TRBD1 (6 bases). CDR1 is SGDLS, CDR2 YYNGEE, per germline. Between the trimmed V and J ends, which lost 0 bases and 5 bases, there was a span of 9 bases. The CDR3 contains 14 residues. Here the CDR3 reads CASSVDGTNNEQFF. In DNA form, the CDR3 reads TGTGCCAGCAGCGTAGACGGGACAAACAATGAGCAGTTCTTC.

The CDR3 spells CAWSVGTYTGELFF. The CDR3 coding sequence is TGTGCCTGGAGTGTAGGGACTTACACCGGGGAGCTGTTTTTT. The chain couples TRBV30 to TRBJ2-2; the D gene is possibly TRBD2 (6 bases). V lost 0 bases to trimming and J lost 3 bases, with 8 bases between them. This CDR3 comprises 14 residues. Germline V gives CDR1 GTSNPN, CDR2 SVGIG (reference sequence).

Here the CDR3 DNA reads TGCGCCAGCAGCCTCGGGTTCCAAGAGACCCAGTACTTC. Its translation is CASSLGFQETQYF. J is TRBJ2-5 and V is TRBV4-1; no firm D call. Germline V gives CDR1 MGHRA, CDR2 YSYEKL. Trimming took 4 bases from V and 1 from J, leaving 7 bases between them. This CDR3 is 13 amino acids long.

This CDR3 reads CASSRLAGGSTDTQYF. The CDR3, as DNA: TGTGCCAGCAGCAGACTAGCGGGAGGGAGCACAGATACGCAGTATTTT. V is TRBV9 and J is TRBJ2-3; the match to TRBD2 covers 14 bases. The ends lost 4 bases at V and 0 bases at J; junction bases unmatched: 1. Germline V gene sequence: CDR1 SGDLS, CDR2 YYNGEE. The CDR3 totals 16 residues. Combining the CDR3 with reference TRBV9 and TRBJ2-3 gives the whole variable domain DSGVTQTPKHLITATGQRVTLRCSPRSGDLSVYWYQQSLDQGLQFLIQYYNGEERAKGNILERFSAQQFPDLHSELNLSSLELGDSALYFCASSRLAGGSTDTQYFGPGTRLTVL.